This T cell receptor (beta chain) was obtained from a study of PD-L1 blockade in urothelial cancer. Study as a whole: Administration of atezolizumab to patients began in the mid-2010s, at 1,200 mg intravenously every 3 weeks. Blood samples contained a median about 150,000 T cells. Analyzed time points were 3 weeks (second dose) and 6 weeks after therapy began.

The templates were synthetic TCR analogs, and they were spiked into each PCR. Produced via immunoSEQ multiplex PCR; TCRdb's table is partial and in-frame only. This table has 84,000 or so clones, over 65% appearing once. Time point reported: pretreatment peripheral blood. Per the germline V gene, CDR1 is GTSNPN and CDR2 is SVGIG (reference sequence). The CDR3 is 13 amino acids. V was pared by 0 bases and J by 4 bases, with 7 bases between. This chain connects TRBV30 to TRBJ1-5, with a possible D match to TRBD1 (5 bases). The clonotype comes from a man in his sixties with urothelial cancer. The sequencing here drew on PBMCs, taken around atezolizumab (anti-PD-L1) treatment. The CDR3 region has the DNA TGTGCCTGGAGTGTAGGGGTGAATCAGCCCCAGCATTTT. As protein: CAWSVGVNQPQHF.